Following are 26 T cell receptor beta chains from one sample sequenced in a study of blood T cell repertoires in COVID-19. Repertoires were generated with immunoSEQ multiplex PCR, while TCRdb's copy carries only in-frame clones and drops some. Here the sample spans about 130,000 clones, over 75% being singletons. Sequences were obtained from peripheral blood. The origin of the receptors is a young man with COVID-19, enrolled during active disease.

The rearrangement joins TRBV19 to TRBJ2-4; D might be TRBD2 (6 bases). The ends were cut back, 3 bases at V and 1 base at J, with 10 bases in the middle. The CDR3 runs to 15 residues. From germline, CDR1 is LNHDA and CDR2 SQIVND (reference sequence). CDR3 in amino acids: CASSMESGAKNIQYF. CDR3 nucleotides: TGTGCCAGTAGTATGGAAAGCGGGGCCAAAAACATTCAGTACTTC.

At least ten counts were recorded for this clone. The gene calls are TRBV11-3 and TRBJ2-6, with 7 bases fitting TRBD1. Germline values: CDR1 SGHNT, CDR2 YENEEA. V trimming: 1 base; J trimming: 0 bases; junction bases outside the gene matches: 0. The length of the CDR3 is 16 residues. CDR3 loop: CASSLGDSSGANVLTF. In DNA form, the CDR3 reads TGTGCCAGCAGCTTAGGGGACAGCTCTGGGGCCAACGTCCTGACTTTC.

The chain has TRBV4-2 and TRBJ1-2, with no clear D. In germline, CDR1 is LGHNA, CDR2 YNFKEQ. V was cut by 0 bases and J by 4 bases, with 27 bases left in between. This CDR3 spans 20 amino acids. CDR3 region: CASSQEVGGARGGGIYGYTF. In DNA, the CDR3 is TGTGCCAGCAGCCAAGAAGTTGGAGGTGCTCGAGGTGGAGGGATCTATGGCTACACCTTC.

CDR3 residues: CASSQSDFGGYSTDTQYF. CDR3 nucleotides: TGCGCCAGCAGCCAGTCCGATTTCGGGGGTTATAGCACAGATACGCAGTATTTT. The chain carries TRBV4-3 and TRBJ2-3; D possibly corresponds to TRBD2 (6 bases). The germline V gene encodes CDR1 LGHNA and CDR2 YSLEER. V was cut by 3 bases and J by 0 bases, with 19 bases left in between. CDR3 size: 18 residues.

V gene TRBV5-6 combines with J gene TRBJ1-5, with 8 bases fitting TRBD1. Trimming removed 4 bases from V and 0 bases from J; junction bases left unmatched: 6. This CDR3 has 16 residues. Germline CDR1 SGHDT, CDR2 YYEEEE. CDR3 amino acids: CASSTWTGYSNQPQHF. The CDR3 DNA reads TGTGCCAGCAGCACCTGGACAGGGTATAGCAATCAGCCCCAGCATTTT.

The gene calls are TRBV4-3 and TRBJ1-5; tentative D call: TRBD1 (5 bases). The germline CDR1 and CDR2 sequences are LGHNA and YSLEER. V dropped 4 bases and J dropped 4 bases, with 8 bases sitting between them. The CDR3 length is 13 residues. CDR3 protein: CASSLQGNQPQHF. CDR3 coding DNA: TGCGCCAGCAGCCTCCAGGGTAATCAGCCCCAGCATTTT.

The rearrangement links TRBV27 to TRBJ2-1; D call uncertain. CDR3 length: 13 amino acids. The V end lost 6 bases, the J end lost 4 bases, and 10 bases lay between the germline ends. Germline CDR1 reads MNHEY; CDR2 reads SMNVEV (reference sequence). Here the CDR3 DNA reads TGTGCCAGCAGCCCTAGGAGTTACAATGAGCAGTTCTTC. Its protein is CASSPRSYNEQFF.

The chain joins TRBV19 to TRBJ1-4; 10 bases are shared with TRBD1. From germline, CDR1 is LNHDA and CDR2 SQIVND (reference sequence). The J segment lost 5 bases and the V segment lost 6 bases, leaving 3 bases of the junction unmatched. There are 14 residues in the CDR3. The CDR3, as DNA: TGTGCCAGTAGCCCGGGACAGGGGAATGAAAAACTGTTTTTT. Protein product: CASSPGQGNEKLFF.

In this sample, this clone turned up once. The chain is built from TRBV24-1 and TRBJ1-5; TRBD1 matches at 7 bases. With 4 bases clipped from V and 1 base from J, the junction kept 0 bases outside the gene matches. The CDR3 length is 14 residues. Germline assignment: CDR1 KGHDR and CDR2 SFDVKD. DNA of the CDR3: TGTGCCACCAGTGACAGGGGGAGCAATCAGCCCCAGCATTTT. Amino acids: CATSDRGSNQPQHF.

The chain joins TRBV7-9 to TRBJ2-6; TRBD1 aligns across 10 bases. Germline V CDR1 and CDR2: SEHNR, FQNEAQ (reference sequence). With V trimmed by 1 base and J by 0 bases, 3 bases remained unmatched. The CDR3 has 18 residues. The CDR3 protein is CASSLEGQGSSGANVLTF. The CDR3, as DNA: TGTGCCAGCAGCTTAGAGGGACAGGGGAGCTCTGGGGCCAACGTCCTGACTTTC. Full variable domain (rest looked up from reference TRBV7-9 and TRBJ2-6): DTGVSQNPRHKITKRGQNVTFRCDPISEHNRLYWYRQTLGQGPEFLTYFQNEAQLEKSRLLSDRFSAERPKGSFSTLEIQRTEQGDSAMYLCASSLEGQGSSGANVLTFGAGSRLTVL.

This clone was seen a handful of times. The chain couples TRBV6-2 or TRBV6-3 to TRBJ1-5; 7 nucleotides match TRBD1. J gave up 3 bases and V 4 bases, and 6 bases lay outside the gene matches. Germline V gives CDR1 MNHEY, CDR2 SVGEGT. The CDR3 runs 15 residues. CDR3 region: CASSFRDRPNQPQHF. The CDR3 region has the DNA TGTGCCAGCAGTTTCCGGGACAGACCCAATCAGCCCCAGCATTTT.

The V and J genes are TRBV28 and TRBJ1-2; 8 bases are shared with TRBD1. CDR1 and CDR2 (germline): MDHEN, SYDVKM. The CDR3 runs 14 residues. Unmatched junction bases numbered 7, after V lost 6 bases and J lost 4 bases. DNA of the CDR3: TGTGCCAGCAGCTTCGGACAGGGACGCTATGGCTACACCTTC. Encoded protein: CASSFGQGRYGYTF.

The chain has TRBV28 and TRBJ2-1, with D possibly matching TRBD1 (5 bases). Trimming removed 6 bases at V and 0 bases at J, with 12 bases between. The CDR3 contains 15 residues. Germline lookup yields CDR1 MDHEN and CDR2 SYDVKM. In DNA form, the CDR3 reads TGTGCCAGCAGCCTGGACACGAGCTCCTACAATGAGCAGTTCTTC. This encodes CASSLDTSSYNEQFF. The whole variable domain, remainder taken from reference TRBV28 and TRBJ2-1, is DVKVTQSSRYLVKRTGEKVFLECVQDMDHENMFWYRQDPGLGLRLIYFSYDVKMKEKGDIPEGYSVSREKKERFSLILESASTNQTSMYLCASSLDTSSYNEQFFGPGTRLTVL.

The V call is TRBV5-1, the J call TRBJ1-1; tentatively, D is TRBD1 (5 bases). V lost 4 bases to trimming and J lost 1 base, with 23 bases between them. The CDR3 covers 18 residues. CDR1 and CDR2 from the germline V gene are SGHRS and YFSETQ. The CDR3 is CASSDIPTGTGRNTEAFF. DNA of the CDR3: TGCGCCAGCAGCGATATTCCGACCGGGACCGGGAGGAACACTGAAGCTTTCTTT.

The chain employs TRBV27 and TRBJ2-1; D is perhaps TRBD2 (6 bases). Trimming pared 5 bases from V and 0 bases from J, leaving 14 bases between. The V gene's germline CDR1 is MNHEY and CDR2 SMNVEV (reference sequence). The CDR3 extends over 16 amino acids. The CDR3 loop is CASSPQPGLSYNEQFF. In DNA form, the CDR3 reads TGTGCCAGCAGTCCTCAACCGGGACTCTCCTACAATGAGCAGTTCTTC.

The chain employs TRBV3-1 (or the pseudogene TRBV3-2) and TRBJ2-1; 10 nucleotides match TRBD2. Trimming cost V 3 bases and J 8 bases; bases outside gene matches: 4. From germline, CDR1 is LGHDT and CDR2 YNNKEL (reference sequence). The CDR3 extends over 14 amino acids. This chain's CDR3 is CASSQSGTSDEQFF. CDR3 in DNA: TGTGCCAGCAGCCAGTCGGGGACTAGCGATGAGCAGTTCTTC.

V gene TRBV18 combines with J gene TRBJ1-4; tentatively, D is TRBD1 (6 bases). The CDR3 runs 13 residues. CDR1 is KGHSH and CDR2 is LQKENI in the germline V gene. Trimming shortened V by 5 bases and J by 8 bases, and 12 bases separated the two germline ends. CDR3 sequence reads: CASSVNREEKLFF. The CDR3, as DNA: TGTGCCAGCTCAGTCAACAGGGAGGAAAAACTGTTTTTT. The full variable domain, in which reference TRBV18 and TRBJ1-4 provide the parts outside the CDR3, is NAGVMQNPRHLVRRRGQEARLRCSPMKGHSHVYWYRQLPEEGLKFMVYLQKENIIDESGMPKERFSAEFPKEGPSILRIQQVVRGDSAAYFCASSVNREEKLFFGSGTQLSVL.

This chain joins TRBV4-1 and TRBJ2-3; TRBD1 agrees at 8 bases. Germline V gene data show CDR1 as MGHRA and CDR2 as YSYEKL. Unmatched junction bases numbered 12, after V lost 7 bases and J lost 6 bases. The CDR3 length is 15 residues. CDR3 residues: CASTRAGGVSDTQYF. CDR3 coding DNA: TGCGCCAGCACCCGGGCAGGGGGCGTATCGGATACGCAGTATTTT.

The chain joins TRBV29-1 to TRBJ1-6, with 7 bases matching TRBD1. Germline trimming cut 0 bases from V and 8 bases from J; bases unmatched to any gene: 4. The CDR3 spans 14 residues. CDR1 is SQVTM and CDR2 is ANQGSEA in the germline V gene. CDR3 coding DNA: TGCAGCGTTGAAGAGGGGGACAGCTATTCACCCCTCCACTTT. Translating it yields CSVEEGDSYSPLHF.

This clone was detected only once. This rearrangement joins TRBV9 to TRBJ2-7; D ambiguous. The V end lost 2 bases, the J end lost 9 bases, and 15 bases lay between the germline ends. This CDR3 comprises 13 residues. The germline V gene has CDR1 SGDLS and CDR2 YYNGEE. DNA of the CDR3: TGTGCCAGCAGCGTTATCCCGGAGCAGAGGCAGTACTTC. This codes for CASSVIPEQRQYF.

The chain employs TRBV7-9 and TRBJ1-2, with D perhaps TRBD1 (5 bases). The germline CDR1 and CDR2 sequences are SEHNR and FQNEAQ (reference sequence). The CDR3 runs 15 residues. V lost 5 bases and J lost 4, with 17 bases in between. The CDR3 is CASSRGRGAVYGYTF. DNA for the CDR3: TGTGCCAGCAGCCGAGGGAGGGGCGCTGTCTATGGCTACACCTTC.

The CDR3 nucleotides are TGTGCCAGCACACAGTCGGGGGCCTACGAGCAGTACTTC. It translates to CASTQSGAYEQYF. This chain joins TRBV6-5 and TRBJ2-7, with a possible D match to TRBD2 (6 bases). CDR1 MNHEY and CDR2 SVGAGI come from the germline V gene. The V and J ends lost 7 bases and 2 bases respectively, with 12 bases between them. The length of the CDR3 is 13 residues.

J is TRBJ1-2 and V is TRBV6-5, with 11 bases lining up with TRBD1. This CDR3 is built from 14 residues. Germline CDR1 and CDR2: MNHEY and SVGAGI. V shed 6 bases, J shed 7 bases, and the junction held 7 bases outside the gene matches. CDR3 sequence reads: CASSAAGTGGGYTF. The DNA of the CDR3 is TGTGCCAGCAGCGCCGCCGGGACAGGGGGTGGCTACACCTTC.

The gene calls are TRBV4-1 and TRBJ2-1, with D perhaps TRBD2 (5 bases). The CDR3 consists of 13 residues. With 1 base removed from V and 8 bases from J, the gap between germline ends came to 9 bases. Germline CDR1 and CDR2: MGHRA and YSYEKL. CDR3 residues: CASSQGGLYEQFF. The CDR3 nucleotides read TGCGCCAGCAGCCAAGGAGGACTCTATGAGCAGTTCTTC.

V usage is TRBV11-2 and J usage is TRBJ2-1; 7 bases align to TRBD2. V dropped 0 bases and J dropped 3; count of bases not matched to a gene: 5. Germline loops: CDR1 SGHAT, CDR2 FQNNGV. This CDR3 contains 16 residues. The CDR3 protein is CASSLDVTSFYNEQFF. The CDR3 nucleotides are TGTGCCAGCAGCTTAGACGTGACTAGCTTCTACAATGAGCAGTTCTTC.

This clone was counted only a few times. This rearrangement joins TRBV7-9 to TRBJ1-6; D may be TRBD1 (6 bases). The CDR3 sequence is 15 residues long. Germline V gene lookup returns CDR1 SEHNR and CDR2 FQNEAQ (reference sequence). Deletions cut 1 base from V and 7 bases from J, with 11 bases between. CDR3 in amino acids: CASSLGTGRNSPLHF. CDR3 nucleotide sequence: TGTGCCAGCAGCTTAGGAACAGGGAGAAATTCACCCCTCCACTTT.